A single sample is the source of the 2 T cell receptor beta chains below, sequenced in a study of blood T cells in healthy people across ages. With a J-beta primer mix and a sample-barcoded 5' primer, a second PCR ran about 7 to 11 cycles. In TCRdb, the 5' RACE reads were re-called with MiXCR into one record per CDR3 protein. The sample yields about 1.5 million distinct CDR3 sequences, roughly 43% seen once. The sample consisted of blood. These receptors all stem from a woman between 18 and 29 years old in good health.

In DNA form, the CDR3 reads TGCAGTGCCATAGAGGGTTTTGCGGGAGGGCTGGGTGAGCAGTTCTTC. It is translated as CSAIEGFAGGLGEQFF. The chain carries TRBV20-1 and TRBJ2-1, with TRBD2 matching 9 bases. The CDR3 has 16 residues. Germline values: CDR1 DFQATT, CDR2 SNEGSKA (reference sequence). J was trimmed by 9 bases and V by 6 bases; bases with no gene match: 18.

The chain joins TRBV4-3 to TRBJ2-5; 10 positions agree with TRBD2. Germline CDR1 LGHNA, CDR2 YSLEER. V shed 0 bases, J shed 11 bases, and the junction held 15 bases outside the gene matches. There are 17 residues in the CDR3. Written as DNA, the CDR3 is TGCGCCAGCAGCCAAGAGTGGGCTAGCGGGAGATTCGATGAGCAGTACTTC. It encodes CASSQEWASGRFDEQYF.